One sample yielded the 10 T cell receptor beta chains listed below, sequenced in a study of blood T cell repertoires in COVID-19. Only in-frame clones appear in the TCRdb table, and some are missing; sequencing was by immunoSEQ multiplex PCR. The sample records about half a million clones, about nine tenths being singletons. The specimen sequenced was PBMCs or T cells enriched from blood (not recorded which). All receptors come from an older woman who had recovered from COVID-19.

J is TRBJ1-4 and V is TRBV18; D gene uncertain. Trimming removed 4 bases from V and 2 bases from J, with 11 bases in between. The germline CDR1 and CDR2 sequences are KGHSH and LQKENI. The CDR3 spans 15 residues. CDR3 amino acids: CASSLTGMTNEKLFF. The CDR3 DNA sequence: TGTGCCAGCTCACTAACGGGGATGACTAATGAAAAACTGTTTTTT. Supplemented by reference TRBV18 and TRBJ1-4, the full variable domain reads NAGVMQNPRHLVRRRGQEARLRCSPMKGHSHVYWYRQLPEEGLKFMVYLQKENIIDESGMPKERFSAEFPKEGPSILRIQQVVRGDSAAYFCASSLTGMTNEKLFFGSGTQLSVL.

The V call is TRBV19, the J call TRBJ1-3; maybe TRBD1 (6 bases). The V gene's germline CDR1 is LNHDA and CDR2 SQIVND (reference sequence). V lost 7 bases, J lost 0 bases, and 16 bases lay in between. This CDR3 is built from 16 residues. CDR3 protein: CASTLTGLRSGNTIYF. The CDR3 DNA is TGTGCCAGTACCTTGACAGGACTCCGCTCTGGAAACACCATATATTTT.

V usage is TRBV10-3 and J usage is TRBJ2-7; 8 nucleotides align to TRBD2. From germline, CDR1 is ENHRY and CDR2 SYGVKD. V dropped 1 base and J dropped 4; count of bases not matched to a gene: 6. This CDR3 has 15 amino acids. For the CDR3, the DNA is TGTGCCATCAGTGAGTTTGGTAGCGGGGCTTACGAGCAGTACGTC. Translated, it gives CAISEFGSGAYEQYV.

CDR3 nucleotide sequence: TGTGCCAGCAGCGTAGAGGGGGCAGGAGGTGAAGCTTTCTTT. Its translation: CASSVEGAGGEAFF. The V call is TRBV9, the J call TRBJ1-1, with 7 bases fitting TRBD1. The CDR3 is 14 amino acids. Germline V gives CDR1 SGDLS, CDR2 YYNGEE. The V gene end was trimmed by 0 bases and the J gene end by 7 bases; junction bases not matched to a gene: 6.

V and J are TRBV5-4 and TRBJ1-4; 7 bases are shared with TRBD1. This CDR3 has 15 residues. V dropped 1 base and J dropped 8; count of bases not matched to a gene: 8. Germline V gene lookup returns CDR1 SGHNT and CDR2 YYREEE (reference sequence). The chain's CDR3 is CASSLSTGIGEKLFF. The DNA for the CDR3 is TGTGCCAGCAGCTTGTCGACAGGGATTGGCGAAAAACTGTTTTTT. Together with reference TRBV5-4 and TRBJ1-4, the CDR3 gives the full variable domain: ETGVTQSPTHLIKTRGQQVTLRCSSQSGHNTVSWYQQALGQGPQFIFQYYREEENGRGNFPPRFSGLQFPNYSSELNVNALELDDSALYLCASSLSTGIGEKLFFGSGTQLSVL.

The rearrangement links TRBV11-2 to TRBJ2-2, with a tentative D call TRBD1 (6 bases). Germline V gene data show CDR1 as SGHAT and CDR2 as FQNNGV. The V end was cut by 3 bases, the J end by 0 bases, with 17 bases between. This CDR3 region has 18 residues. CDR3 DNA sequence: TGTGCCAGCAGCTTCCGTTACCGTACAGGGTCGAACACCGGGGAGCTGTTTTTT. Encoded protein: CASSFRYRTGSNTGELFF.

This clone showed up just a few times. The genes are TRBV4-1 and TRBJ2-7; 8 bases agree with TRBD2. This CDR3 spans 16 amino acids. The junction had 8 bases not matched to a gene; V was cut back by 1 base and J by 3 bases. Germline CDR1 and CDR2: MGHRA and YSYEKL. CDR3 protein: CASSQVIGLADYEQYF. Here the CDR3 DNA reads TGCGCCAGCAGCCAAGTAATAGGACTAGCCGACTACGAGCAGTACTTC.

The chain uses TRBV19 and TRBJ1-5, with D tentatively TRBD1 (6 bases). Per germline, CDR1 LNHDA and CDR2 SQIVND (reference sequence). The CDR3 contains 17 residues. The V gene lost 5 bases and the J gene lost 5 bases, with 22 bases spanning the gap. The CDR3 is CASSATTVGRGYQPQHF. CDR3 DNA: TGTGCCAGTAGTGCCACCACCGTGGGCAGGGGTTATCAGCCCCAGCATTTT. Using reference TRBV19 and TRBJ1-5 for the parts outside the CDR3, the full variable domain is DGGITQSPKYLFRKEGQNVTLSCEQNLNHDAMYWYRQDPGQGLRLIYYSQIVNDFQKGDIAEGYSVSREKKESFPLTVTSAQKNPTAFYLCASSATTVGRGYQPQHFGDGTRLSIL.

The gene calls are TRBV3-1 (or the pseudogene TRBV3-2) and TRBJ1-6, with D possibly TRBD1 on 6 matching bases. The CDR3 totals 16 residues. V dropped 2 bases and J dropped 5 bases, with 13 bases sitting between them. Germline V gene sequence: CDR1 LGHDT, CDR2 YNNKEL (reference sequence). In DNA, the CDR3 is TGTGCCAGCAGCCAAAAGGGAGGGGGGGATAATTCACCCCTCCACTTT. It specifies CASSQKGGGDNSPLHF.

This rearrangement joins TRBV11-2 to TRBJ2-7; TRBD1 matches at 8 bases. The CDR3 extends over 14 amino acids. Germline V gene data show CDR1 as SGHAT and CDR2 as FQNNGV. V shed 10 bases, J shed 6 bases, and the junction held 14 bases outside the gene matches. CDR3 in amino acids: CATSSLRTGREQYV. Here the CDR3 DNA reads TGTGCCACTAGCAGCCTTAGGACAGGGCGCGAGCAGTACGTC.